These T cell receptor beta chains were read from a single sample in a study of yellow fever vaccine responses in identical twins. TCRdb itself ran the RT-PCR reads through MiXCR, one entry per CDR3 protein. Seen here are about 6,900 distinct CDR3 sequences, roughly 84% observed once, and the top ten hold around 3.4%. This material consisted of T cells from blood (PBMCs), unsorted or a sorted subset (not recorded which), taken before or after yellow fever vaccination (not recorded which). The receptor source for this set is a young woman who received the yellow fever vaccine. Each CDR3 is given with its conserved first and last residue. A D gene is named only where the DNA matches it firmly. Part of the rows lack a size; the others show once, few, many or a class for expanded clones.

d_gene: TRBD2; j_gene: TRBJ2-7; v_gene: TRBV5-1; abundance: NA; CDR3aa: CASNGGTYEQYF; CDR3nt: TGCGCCAGCAACGGGGGGACCTACGAGCAGTACTTC
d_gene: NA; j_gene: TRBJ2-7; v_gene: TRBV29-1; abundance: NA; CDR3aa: CSVRDGYEQYF; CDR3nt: TGCAGCGTAAGGGACGGCTACGAGCAGTACTTC
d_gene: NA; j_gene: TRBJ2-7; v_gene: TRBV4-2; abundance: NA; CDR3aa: CASSQVDGYEQYF; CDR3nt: TGTGCCAGCAGCCAAGTGGACGGCTACGAGCAGTACTTC
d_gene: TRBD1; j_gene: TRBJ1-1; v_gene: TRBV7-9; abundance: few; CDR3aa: CASSPGQGMNTEAFF; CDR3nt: TGTGCCAGCAGCCCTGGACAGGGAATGAACACTGAAGCTTTCTTT
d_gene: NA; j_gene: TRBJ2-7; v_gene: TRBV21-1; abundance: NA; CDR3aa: CASSKRRDRECYEQYF; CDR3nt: TGTGCCAGCAGCAAACGAAGGGACAGGGAGTGCTACGAGCAGTACTTC
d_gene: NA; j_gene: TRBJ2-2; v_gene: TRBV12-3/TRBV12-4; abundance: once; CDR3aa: CASSLGTPVTGELFF; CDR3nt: TGTGCCAGCAGTTTAGGCACCCCTGTCACCGGGGAGCTGTTTTTT
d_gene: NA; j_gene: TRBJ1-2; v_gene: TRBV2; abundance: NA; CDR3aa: CASSEAGVGYTF; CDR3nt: TGTGCCAGCAGTGAAGCCGGCGTTGGCTACACCTTC
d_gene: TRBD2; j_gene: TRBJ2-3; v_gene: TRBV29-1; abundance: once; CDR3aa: CSVSGTSADTQYF; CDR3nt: TGCAGCGTTTCCGGGACTAGCGCAGATACGCAGTATTTT
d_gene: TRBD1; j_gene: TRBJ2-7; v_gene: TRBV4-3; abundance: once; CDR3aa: CASSQDRGLSYEQYF; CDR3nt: TGCGCCAGCAGCCAAGACAGGGGGCTTTCCTACGAGCAGTACTTC
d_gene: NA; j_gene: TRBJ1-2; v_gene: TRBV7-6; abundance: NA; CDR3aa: CASSLRGGSGYTF; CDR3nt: TGTGCCAGCAGCTTAAGGGGAGGAAGCGGCTACACCTTC
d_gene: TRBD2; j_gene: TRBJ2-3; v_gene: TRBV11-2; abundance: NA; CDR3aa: CASSFIAGYTDTQYF; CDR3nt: TGTGCCAGCAGCTTCATAGCGGGGTACACAGATACGCAGTATTTT
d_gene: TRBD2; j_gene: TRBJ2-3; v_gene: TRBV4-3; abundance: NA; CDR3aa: CASSLSYRLAGVTDTQYF; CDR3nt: TGCGCCAGCAGCCTTTCTTATCGATTAGCGGGAGTTACAGATACGCAGTATTTT
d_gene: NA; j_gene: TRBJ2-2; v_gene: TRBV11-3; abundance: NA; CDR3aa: CASSPPTGTQLHYGELFF; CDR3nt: TGTGCCAGCAGCCCCCCGACCGGGACTCAACTACACTACGGGGAGCTGTTTTTT
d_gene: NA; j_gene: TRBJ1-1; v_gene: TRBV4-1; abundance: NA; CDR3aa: CASSQDRGDIVNTEAFF; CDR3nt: TGCGCCAGCAGCCAAGACAGGGGCGACATCGTGAACACTGAAGCTTTCTTT
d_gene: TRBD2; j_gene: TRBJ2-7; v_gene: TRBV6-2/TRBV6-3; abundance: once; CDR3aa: CASNGGKSYEQYF; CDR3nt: TGTGCCAGCAACGGGGGGAAGTCATACGAGCAGTACTTC
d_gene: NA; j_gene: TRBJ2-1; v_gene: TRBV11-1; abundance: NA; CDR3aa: CASSLVPGSPHNEQFF; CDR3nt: TGTGCCAGCAGCTTAGTCCCAGGGTCGCCACACAATGAGCAGTTCTTC
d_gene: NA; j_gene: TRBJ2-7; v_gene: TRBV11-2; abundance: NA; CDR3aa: CASSLVVRDAYEQYF; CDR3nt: TGTGCCAGCAGCTTAGTAGTTAGGGACGCCTACGAGCAGTACTTC
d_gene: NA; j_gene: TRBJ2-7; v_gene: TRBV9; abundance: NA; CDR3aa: CASSVGGTSVYEQYF; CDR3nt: TGTGCCAGCAGCGTAGGGGGGACCAGCGTTTACGAGCAGTACTTC
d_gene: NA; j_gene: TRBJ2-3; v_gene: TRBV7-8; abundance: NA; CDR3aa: CASSLEGSDTQYF; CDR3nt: TGTGCCAGCAGCTTAGAGGGGTCAGATACGCAGTATTTT
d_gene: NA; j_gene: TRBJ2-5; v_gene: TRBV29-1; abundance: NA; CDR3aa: CSVDWGPETQYF; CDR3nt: TGCAGCGTGGACTGGGGCCCTGAGACCCAGTACTTC
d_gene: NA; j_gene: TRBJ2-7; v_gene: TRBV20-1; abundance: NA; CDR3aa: CSARASGGYEQYF; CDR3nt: TGCAGTGCCAGGGCATCCGGAGGCTACGAGCAGTACTTC
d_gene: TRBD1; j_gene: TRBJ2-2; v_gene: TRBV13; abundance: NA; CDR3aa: CASSSGTGDTGELFF; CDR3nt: TGTGCCAGCAGCTCGGGGACAGGGGACACCGGGGAGCTGTTTTTT
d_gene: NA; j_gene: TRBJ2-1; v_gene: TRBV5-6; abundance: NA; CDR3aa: CASSLTANEQFF; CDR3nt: TGTGCCAGCAGCTTGACCGCCAATGAGCAGTTCTTC
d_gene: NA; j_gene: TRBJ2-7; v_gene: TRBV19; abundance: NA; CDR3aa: CASSGRAEQYF; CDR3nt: TGTGCCAGTAGTGGGAGAGCCGAGCAGTACTTC
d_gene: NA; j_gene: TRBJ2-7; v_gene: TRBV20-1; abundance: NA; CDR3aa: CSAHSRDGNYEQYF; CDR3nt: TGCAGTGCTCATTCCCGGGACGGAAACTACGAGCAGTACTTC
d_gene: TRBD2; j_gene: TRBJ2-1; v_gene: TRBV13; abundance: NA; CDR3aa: CASSMSGGYNEQFF; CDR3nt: TGTGCCAGCTCTATGAGCGGGGGGTACAATGAGCAGTTCTTC
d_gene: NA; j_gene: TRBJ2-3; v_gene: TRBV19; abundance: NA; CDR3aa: CASSPGDTGEDTQYF; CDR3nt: TGTGCCAGTAGTCCGGGAGACACGGGGGAAGATACGCAGTATTTT
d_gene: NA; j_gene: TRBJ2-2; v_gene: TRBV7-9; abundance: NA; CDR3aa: CASSLLTGYTGELFF; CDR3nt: TGTGCCAGCAGCTTACTTACAGGATACACCGGGGAGCTGTTTTTT
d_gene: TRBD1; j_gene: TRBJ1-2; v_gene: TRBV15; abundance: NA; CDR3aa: CATSSRRDRERGYTF; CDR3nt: TGTGCCACCAGCAGTAGGAGAGACAGGGAGCGAGGCTACACCTTC
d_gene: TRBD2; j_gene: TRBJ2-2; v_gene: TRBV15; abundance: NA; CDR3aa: CATSRIAGTGELFF; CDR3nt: TGTGCCACCAGCAGAATAGCGGGTACCGGGGAGCTGTTTTTT
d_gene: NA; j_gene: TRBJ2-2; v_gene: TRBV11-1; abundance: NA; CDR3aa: CASSLSSSVGTGELFF; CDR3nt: TGTGCCAGCAGCTTAAGCAGCTCGGTAGGCACCGGGGAGCTGTTTTTT
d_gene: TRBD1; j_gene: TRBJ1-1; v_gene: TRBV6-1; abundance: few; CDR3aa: CASSLGTGGPEAFF; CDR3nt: TGTGCCAGCAGCTTAGGGACAGGGGGCCCTGAAGCTTTCTTT
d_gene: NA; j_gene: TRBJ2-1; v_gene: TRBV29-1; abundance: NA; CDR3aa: CSVERYRANEQFF; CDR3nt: TGCAGCGTTGAGAGATACAGGGCCAATGAGCAGTTCTTC
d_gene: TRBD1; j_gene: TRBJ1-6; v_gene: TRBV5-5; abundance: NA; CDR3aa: CASSLSNRGYNSPLHF; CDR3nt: TGTGCCAGCAGCTTGTCCAACAGGGGGTATAATTCACCCCTCCACTTT
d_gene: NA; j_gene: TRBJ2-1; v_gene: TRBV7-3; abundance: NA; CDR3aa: CASSLDNEQFF; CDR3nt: TGTGCCAGCAGCTTAGACAATGAGCAGTTCTTC
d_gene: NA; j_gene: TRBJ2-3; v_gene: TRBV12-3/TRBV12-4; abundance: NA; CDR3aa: CASSLDSQGTDTQYF; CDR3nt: TGTGCCAGCAGTTTAGACAGCCAGGGAACAGATACGCAGTATTTT
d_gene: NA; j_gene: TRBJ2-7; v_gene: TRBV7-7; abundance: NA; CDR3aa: CASSSSKGSYEQYF; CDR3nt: TGTGCTAGCAGCTCTTCTAAGGGGTCCTACGAGCAGTACTTC
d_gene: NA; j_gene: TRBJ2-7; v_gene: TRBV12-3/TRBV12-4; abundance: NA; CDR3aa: CASSSDTYYEQYF; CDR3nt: TGTGCCAGCAGTTCTGACACATACTACGAGCAGTACTTC
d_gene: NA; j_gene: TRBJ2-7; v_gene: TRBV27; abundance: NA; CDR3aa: CASGRSTFLATF; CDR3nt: TGTGCCAGCGGCCGATCAACGTTTCTCGCTACCTTC
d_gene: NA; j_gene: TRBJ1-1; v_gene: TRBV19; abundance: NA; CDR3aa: CASQAGGSTEAFF; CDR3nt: TGTGCCAGTCAGGCGGGTGGGAGCACTGAAGCTTTCTTT
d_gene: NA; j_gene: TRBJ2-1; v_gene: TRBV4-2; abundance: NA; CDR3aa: CASSQDDYNEQFF; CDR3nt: TGTGCCAGCAGCCAAGATGACTACAATGAGCAGTTCTTC
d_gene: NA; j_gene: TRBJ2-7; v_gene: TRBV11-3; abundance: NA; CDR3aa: CASSLYPTRTSSYEQYF; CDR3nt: TGTGCCAGCAGCTTATATCCGACAAGGACGAGTTCCTACGAGCAGTACTTC
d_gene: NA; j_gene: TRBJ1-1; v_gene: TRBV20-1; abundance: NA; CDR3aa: CSARRYVNTEAFF; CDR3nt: TGCAGTGCTAGGAGGTACGTGAACACTGAAGCTTTCTTT
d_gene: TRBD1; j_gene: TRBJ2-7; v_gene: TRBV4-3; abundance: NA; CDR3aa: CASSQDRGNPYEQYF; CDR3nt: TGCGCCAGCAGCCAAGACAGGGGGAACCCCTACGAGCAGTACTTC
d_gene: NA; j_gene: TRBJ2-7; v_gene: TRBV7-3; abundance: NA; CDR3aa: CASSSYAGYEQYF; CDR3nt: TGTGCCAGCAGTTCCTACGCGGGCTACGAGCAGTACTTC
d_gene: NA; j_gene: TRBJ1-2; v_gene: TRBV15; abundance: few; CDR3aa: CATSRSTGEGYTF; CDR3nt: TGTGCCACCAGCAGATCTACAGGAGAAGGCTACACCTTC
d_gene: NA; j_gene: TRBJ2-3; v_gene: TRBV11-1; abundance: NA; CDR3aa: CASSRMTSDTQYF; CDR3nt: TGTGCCAGCAGCCGCATGACGTCCGACACGCAGTATTTT
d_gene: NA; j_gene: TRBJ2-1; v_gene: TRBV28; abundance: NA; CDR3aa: CASSWGLSEQFF; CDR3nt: TGTGCCAGCAGTTGGGGTCTGTCTGAGCAGTTCTTC
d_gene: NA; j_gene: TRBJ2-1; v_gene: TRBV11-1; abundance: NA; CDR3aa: CATQPGTNNEQFF; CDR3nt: TGTGCCACCCAACCCGGGACCAACAATGAGCAGTTCTTC
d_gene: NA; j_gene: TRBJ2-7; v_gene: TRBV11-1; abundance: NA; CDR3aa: CASSLMDRYEQYF; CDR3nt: TGTGCCAGCAGCTTAATGGACAGATACGAGCAGTACTTC
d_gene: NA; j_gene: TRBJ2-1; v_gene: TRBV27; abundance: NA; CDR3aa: CASSLGGALYNEQFF; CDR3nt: TGTGCCAGCAGTTTGGGCGGGGCCTTATACAATGAGCAGTTCTTC
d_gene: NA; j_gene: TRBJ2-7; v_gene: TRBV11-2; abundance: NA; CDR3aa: CASSSPPLYEQYF; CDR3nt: TGTGCCAGTAGCTCCCCTCCTCTATACGAGCAGTACTTC
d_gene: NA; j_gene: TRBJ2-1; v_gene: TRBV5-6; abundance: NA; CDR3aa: CASSLGFGGRLNEQFF; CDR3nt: TGTGCCAGCAGCTTGGGTTTCGGGGGGCGCTTAAATGAGCAGTTCTTC
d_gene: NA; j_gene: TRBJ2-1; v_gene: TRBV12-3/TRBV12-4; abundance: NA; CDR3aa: CASYPLIQKNNEQFF; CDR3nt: TGTGCCAGCTATCCCCTCATCCAGAAAAACAATGAGCAGTTCTTC
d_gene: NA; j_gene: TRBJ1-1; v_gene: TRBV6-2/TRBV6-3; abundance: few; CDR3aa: CASSYTAGGTEAFF; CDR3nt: TGTGCCAGCAGTTACACTGCGGGGGGTACTGAAGCTTTCTTT
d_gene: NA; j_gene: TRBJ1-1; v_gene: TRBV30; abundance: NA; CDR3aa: CAFWTAEAFF; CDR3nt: TGTGCTTTTTGGACAGCTGAAGCTTTCTTT
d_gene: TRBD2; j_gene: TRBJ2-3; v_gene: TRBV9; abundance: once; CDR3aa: CASSPWTSGGGSTQYF; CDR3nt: TGTGCCAGCAGCCCTTGGACTAGCGGGGGTGGAAGTACGCAGTATTTT